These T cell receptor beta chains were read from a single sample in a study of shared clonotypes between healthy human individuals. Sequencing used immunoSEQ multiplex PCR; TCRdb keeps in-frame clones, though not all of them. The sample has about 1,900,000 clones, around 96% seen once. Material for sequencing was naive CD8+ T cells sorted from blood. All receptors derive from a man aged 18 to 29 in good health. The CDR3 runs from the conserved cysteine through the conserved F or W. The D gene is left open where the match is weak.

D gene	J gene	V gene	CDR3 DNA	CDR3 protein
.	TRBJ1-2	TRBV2	TGTGCCACCCCACTACTAGAGGATGGCTACACCTTC	CATPLLEDGYTF
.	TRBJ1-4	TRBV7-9	TGTGCCAGCAGCTTAGCGGGGGTTTCCGAAAAACTGTTTTTT	CASSLAGVSEKLFF
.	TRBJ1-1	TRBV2	TGTGCCAGCAGTAGTGCCATGAACACTGAAGCTTTCTTT	CASSSAMNTEAFF
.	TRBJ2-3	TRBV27	TGTGCCAGCAGTTTAAGGGTTTCGGGCACAGATACGCAGTATTTT	CASSLRVSGTDTQYF
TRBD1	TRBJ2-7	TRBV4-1	TGCGCCAGCAGCCCTATTCCTCCGGGACAGAGTGAGCAGTACTTC	CASSPIPPGQSEQYF
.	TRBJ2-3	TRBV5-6	TGTGCCAGCAGCTCTTTTATGGATACGCAGTATTTT	CASSSFMDTQYF
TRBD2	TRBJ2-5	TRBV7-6	TGTGCCAGCAGCTCACGGACTAGCGGAGACCAAGAGACCCAGTACTTC	CASSSRTSGDQETQYF
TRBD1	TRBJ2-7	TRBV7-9	TGTGCCAGCAGCTTACCCGGACAGGGGTACGAGCAGTACTTC	CASSLPGQGYEQYF
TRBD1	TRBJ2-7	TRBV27	TGTGCCAGCAGTTTAGAAGGGGGCGGCATCTACGAGCAGTACTTC	CASSLEGGGIYEQYF
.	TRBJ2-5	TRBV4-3	TGCGCCAGCAGCCGAATCTGGACAGCTCAAGAGACCCAGTACTTC	CASSRIWTAQETQYF
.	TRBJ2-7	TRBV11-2	TGTGCCAGCAGCTTTACCCCGCGGGGCTCCTACGAGCAGTACTTC	CASSFTPRGSYEQYF
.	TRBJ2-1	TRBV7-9	TGTGCCAGCAGCCCGCCTGAGGGGGGCCGGACGGACAATGAGCAGTTCTTC	CASSPPEGGRTDNEQFF
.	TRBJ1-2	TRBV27	TGTGCCAGCAGTTTATCAGGGGCCCCTAACTATGGCTACACCTTC	CASSLSGAPNYGYTF
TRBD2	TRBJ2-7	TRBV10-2	TGCGCCAGCAGTGAAGAACGACTAGCGGGACCCTCCTACGAGCAGTACTTC	CASSEERLAGPSYEQYF
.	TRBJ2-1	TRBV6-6	TGTGCCAGCAGTTATTCCGATCGTGAGCAGTTCTTC	CASSYSDREQFF
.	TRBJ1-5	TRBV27	TGTGCCAGCAGTAAAAGGGGATTCCATAGCAATCAGCCCCAGCATTTT	CASSKRGFHSNQPQHF
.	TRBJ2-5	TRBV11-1	TGTGCCAGCAGCTTAGGAGACAGCATAGAGCAGTACTTC	CASSLGDSIEQYF
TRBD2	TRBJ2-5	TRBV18	TGTGCCAGCTCCGCCGGGACTAGCGGGGAAGAGACCCAGTACTTC	CASSAGTSGEETQYF